A selection of T cell receptor beta chains follows, all from one sample in a study of blood T cell repertoires in COVID-19. This table comes from immunoSEQ multiplex PCR, and its TCRdb copy is limited to in-frame clones, with some not included. The sample contains about 160,000 clones, under 85% of which appear only once. Sample: peripheral blood. These receptors came from an older man with acute or convalescent COVID-19. Each CDR3 is given without its conserved first and last residue. A D gene is named only where the DNA matches it firmly. Size values are once, few and many counts, or a class for expanded clones, and some rows have none.

J,V,size,D,CDR3
TRBJ1-1,TRBV5-1,.,TRBD1,ASSHTPMGQSGFTEAF
TRBJ1-4,TRBV3-1/TRBV3-2,.,TRBD1,ASSRDSLPNEKLF
TRBJ2-1,TRBV13,.,.,ASSILLVNEQF
TRBJ1-2,TRBV6-6,.,.,ASSYVGTTNYGYT
TRBJ2-5,TRBV5-1,.,.,ASSLMIRLSRQETQY
TRBJ2-5,TRBV3-1/TRBV3-2,.,.,ASSPWTASGETQY
TRBJ1-2,TRBV5-5,.,TRBD1,ASSFDRGYGGYT
TRBJ2-7,TRBV24-1,few,TRBD1,ATSDQGQGGYEQY
TRBJ1-1,TRBV27,.,TRBD1,ASSPRQGRSTEAF
TRBJ1-1,TRBV5-1,.,TRBD1,ASSLRTGPTEAF
TRBJ1-1,TRBV7-9,few,.,ASSPETGGNTEAF
TRBJ1-6,TRBV7-2,.,.,ASSLQGSNSPLH
TRBJ1-2,TRBV3-1/TRBV3-2,many,TRBD1,ASSQDFGTGDDYGYT
TRBJ1-2,TRBV30,.,.,AWSHGQGRTYGYT
TRBJ1-2,TRBV11-2,.,.,ASSLNSAYGYT
TRBJ1-5,TRBV6-5,.,.,ASSLGGSSNQPQH
TRBJ2-1,TRBV6-2/TRBV6-3,few,.,ASSYSILNYNEQF
TRBJ2-7,TRBV7-9,.,.,ASSRTRGGLGTLEQY
TRBJ2-1,TRBV5-4,.,TRBD1,ASSLEQGNYNEQF
TRBJ2-7,TRBV12-3/TRBV12-4,once,.,ASSLGTYEQY
TRBJ2-7,TRBV5-4,.,TRBD1,ASSLPKGQFHEQY
TRBJ2-1,TRBV7-8,.,.,ASSPRGPRNEQF
TRBJ2-1,TRBV10-1,.,TRBD2,ASTPGLAYEQF
TRBJ2-7,TRBV6-5,.,TRBD2,ASSWGGGSYEQY
TRBJ2-1,TRBV28,.,.,ASSFSTPANEQF
TRBJ1-2,TRBV18,.,.,ASSPLTDTNYGYT
TRBJ1-1,TRBV5-1,.,.,ASSLSNGAYSNTEAF
TRBJ2-2,TRBV5-1,.,TRBD1,ASSFGQGWAGELF
TRBJ2-1,TRBV10-3,.,TRBD2,ATTGGIPYNEQF
TRBJ2-1,TRBV3-1/TRBV3-2,.,.,ASSQAGGSLGDEQF
TRBJ2-7,TRBV18,.,.,ASSLPGTYEQY
TRBJ2-7,TRBV5-4,.,TRBD2,ASSFTSGSSYEQY